This T cell receptor beta chain was retrieved from a study of spatial heterogeneity in lung cancer. Study information: Detection of beta-chain sequences consistently exceeded that of alpha-chain sequences. Overall study findings and caveats: Whereas they appeared in blood less at follow-up, ubiquitous expanded tumor TCRs appeared there more at resection.

Described time point: sample taken at primary tumor resection. Without sorting, whole RNA was sequenced from tumor, nontumor lung or frozen PBMC. The 60 to 80 donors had untreated early-stage non-small cell lung cancer. This clonotype was seen a handful of times. The antigen remains undetermined. A unique molecular identifier was carried by every single TCR cDNA molecule. One entry per CDR3 protein, called by TCRdb with MiXCR from the 5' RACE reads. The sample includes some 53,000 distinct CDR3 sequences, roughly 7% of them seen just once. The material sequenced was PBMCs, taken at surgery. This receptor was identified in a female donor with early-stage non-small cell lung cancer.

The CDR3 DNA follows: TGTGCCAGCAGCCCCAGAGGACAGGGGGAGACCCAGTACTTC. This codes for CASSPRGQGETQYF. This rearrangement joins TRBV7-7 to TRBJ2-5, with 9 bases fitting TRBD1. The CDR3 is 14 amino acids. CDR1 is SSHAT, CDR2 FNYEAQ, per germline (reference sequence). The J segment lost 5 bases and the V segment lost 5 bases, leaving 6 bases of the junction unmatched.